These 27 T cell receptor beta chains share one sample of origin, sequenced in a study of blood T cells in healthy people across ages. A sample-barcoded 5' primer and a J-beta primer mix were used in a second PCR of roughly 7 to 11 cycles. Each CDR3 protein gets one entry after TCRdb re-called the 5' RACE reads with MiXCR. This sample yields some 1,500,000 distinct CDR3 sequences, of which under 55% are seen a single time; around 4% belongs to the top ten. Input material: blood. These TCRs come from a woman younger than 35 in good health.

The chain recombines TRBV7-9 with TRBJ1-1; 7 positions match TRBD1. Germline V lookup: CDR1 SEHNR, CDR2 FQNEAQ (reference sequence). This CDR3 contains 18 residues. The trim removed 1 base at V and 0 bases at J, leaving 11 bases unmatched. The CDR3 nucleotides read TGTGCCAGCAGCTTAGGACCCCCAAGGGGGCCCGTGAACACTGAAGCTTTCTTT. Translated: CASSLGPPRGPVNTEAFF. The full variable domain, completed using reference TRBV7-9 and TRBJ1-1, is DTGVSQNPRHKITKRGQNVTFRCDPISEHNRLYWYRQTLGQGPEFLTYFQNEAQLEKSRLLSDRFSAERPKGSFSTLEIQRTEQGDSAMYLCASSLGPPRGPVNTEAFFGQGTRLTVV.

The V and J genes are TRBV7-2 and TRBJ1-2; 7 nucleotides agree with TRBD1. V trimming: 5 bases; J trimming: 2 bases; junction bases outside the gene matches: 8. CDR1 and CDR2 (germline): SGHTA, FQGNSA. The CDR3 covers 15 residues. The CDR3 DNA sequence: TGTGCCAGCAGCGCCCCGACAGGGATAAACTATGGCTACACCTTC. Translating it yields CASSAPTGINYGYTF.

The chain combines TRBV7-9 with TRBJ1-4; 7 nucleotides match TRBD1. Germline assignment: CDR1 SEHNR and CDR2 FQNEAQ (reference sequence). The CDR3 contains 16 residues. V shed 3 bases, J shed 5 bases, and the junction held 9 bases outside the gene matches. The chain's CDR3 is CASSFPNRGPNEKLFF. DNA of the CDR3: TGTGCCAGCAGCTTCCCTAACAGGGGCCCAAATGAAAAACTGTTTTTT.

This clonotype has more than one count but fewer than ten. The V gene is TRBV19, the J gene TRBJ2-3, with D perhaps TRBD1 (5 bases). The ends were cut back, 4 bases at V and 0 bases at J, with 8 bases in the middle. Per the germline V gene, CDR1 is LNHDA and CDR2 is SQIVND (reference sequence). This CDR3 has 14 amino acids. The CDR3 DNA reads TGTGCCAGTAGTAAAGACAGCAGCACAGATACGCAGTATTTT. Translating gives CASSKDSSTDTQYF.

This clonotype was observed many times. The chain joins TRBV14 to TRBJ2-1; 12 nucleotides match TRBD2. This CDR3 region has 15 residues. The V and J ends lost 6 bases and 4 bases, in that order; junction bases with no gene match: 4. In germline, CDR1 is SGHDN, CDR2 FVKESK. CDR3 sequence reads: CASSQLAGGYNEQFF. In nucleotides, the CDR3 is TGTGCCAGCAGTCAACTAGCGGGGGGATACAATGAGCAGTTCTTC.

This clonotype was recorded once. The chain uses TRBV11-2 and TRBJ2-1, with D perhaps matching TRBD2 (5 bases). The J call may be incorrect, as the DNA end agrees better with TRBJ2-7. The CDR3 has 13 amino acids. CDR1 and CDR2 (germline): SGHAT, FQNNGV. DNA of the CDR3: TGTGCCGTGGACGGACTCCTCTACAATGAGCAGTACTTC. Protein product: CAVDGLLYNEQYF.

Only a few counts were recorded for this clonotype. The chain recombines TRBV7-2 with TRBJ2-4; weak D call: TRBD1 (5 bases). Germline lookup yields CDR1 SGHTA and CDR2 FQGNSA. The CDR3 consists of 16 residues. Trimming left V 1 base short and J 6 bases short, with 16 bases between. The CDR3 loop is CASSLVRGAWSNIQYF. CDR3 DNA: TGTGCCAGCAGCTTAGTTAGGGGTGCTTGGTCAAACATTCAGTACTTC.

A word on this clonotype: Germline is not matched at one junction end, which may reflect a read error. This sequence joins TRBV28 and TRBJ2-1; tentative D call: TRBD1 (5 bases). The length of the CDR3 is 14 residues. Germline CDR1 is MDHEN and CDR2 is SYDVKM. The CDR3 here is CAGSPQGARNEQFF. In nucleotides, the CDR3 is TGTGCCGGCAGTCCCCAAGGGGCGAGGAATGAGCAGTTCTTC.

The chain combines TRBV3-1 with TRBJ1-1; D is unclear. The CDR3 loop spans 13 amino acids. CDR1 LGHDT and CDR2 YNNKEL come from the germline V gene (reference sequence). Trimming cost V 2 bases and J 11 bases, with 15 bases left between them. The CDR3 nucleotides are TGTGCCAGCAGCCAAATTTCGCAAGGGATTGCTTTCTTT. Protein sequence: CASSQISQGIAFF.

V usage is TRBV10-3 and J usage is TRBJ2-7, with 9 bases matching TRBD1. Germline lookup yields CDR1 ENHRY and CDR2 SYGVKD. V lost 6 bases, J lost 2 bases, and 5 bases stayed unmatched. The CDR3 length is 14 residues. This CDR3 reads CAIRAGTGTYEQYF. CDR3 bases: TGTGCCATCAGGGCTGGGACAGGGACCTACGAGCAGTACTTC.

The V call is TRBV27, the J call TRBJ2-1, with 9 bases lining up with TRBD1. This CDR3 has 15 residues. In germline, CDR1 is MNHEY, CDR2 SMNVEV (reference sequence). V shed 6 bases and J 5 bases; nucleotides not matched to a gene: 8. The CDR3 sequence: CASRHRDRVDNEQFF. The CDR3 region has the DNA TGTGCCAGCAGGCACCGGGACAGGGTCGACAATGAGCAGTTCTTC.

Of note for this clonotype: With a much larger clone just one base away, this may be a read error. J is TRBJ2-7 and V is TRBV9, with D perhaps assigned TRBD1 or TRBD2 (6 bases each). Germline lookup yields CDR1 SGDLS and CDR2 YYNGEE. The ends were cut back, 0 bases at V and 7 bases at J, with 17 bases in the middle. The CDR3 has 15 amino acids. As DNA, the CDR3 is TGTGCCAGCAGCGTAGAGGGGGGTGGCTACAATGAGCAGTACTTC. It encodes CASSVEGGGYNEQYF.

This sequence joins TRBV5-1 and TRBJ1-1; D ambiguous. The CDR3 totals 14 residues. The V gene's germline CDR1 is SGHRS and CDR2 YFSETQ. The germline V and J ends were trimmed by 1 base and 3 bases, with 10 bases remaining between them. The CDR3 loop reads CASSLFDTDTEAFF. The CDR3 DNA follows: TGCGCCAGCAGCTTGTTTGACACAGACACTGAAGCTTTCTTT.

This clonotype appeared a few times. The rearrangement joins TRBV6-4 to TRBJ1-5; D not resolved. The germline V gene encodes CDR1 MRHNA and CDR2 SNTAGT. Trimming took off 3 bases at V and 4 bases at J, with 25 bases between the two ends. The CDR3 consists of 19 residues. The CDR3 sequence: CASSEISPYRGTCNQPQHF. The DNA for the CDR3 is TGTGCCAGCAGTGAAATTAGCCCATACCGGGGAACGTGTAATCAGCCCCAGCATTTT.

The V gene is TRBV20-1, the J gene TRBJ1-5; D possibly corresponds to TRBD1 (5 bases). The CDR3 runs 14 residues. The V gene lost 6 bases and the J gene lost 0 bases, with 12 bases spanning the gap. Per the germline V gene, CDR1 is DFQATT and CDR2 is SNEGSKA (reference sequence). CDR3 DNA: TGCAGTGCCCTTCAGGGAAATAGCAATCAGCCCCAGCATTTT. This sequence encodes CSALQGNSNQPQHF.

This clonotype was counted between two and nine times. The chain employs TRBV6-5 and TRBJ1-2; a possible D gene is TRBD1 (6 bases). This CDR3 is 15 amino acids long. The V and J ends lost 10 bases and 7 bases respectively, with 25 bases between them. Germline V gives CDR1 MNHEY, CDR2 SVGAGI. The CDR3 DNA sequence: TGTGCCACCCGGCCCCCCCACAGGGATCGGGGTGGCTACACCTTC. Its translation: CATRPPHRDRGGYTF.

This clonotype was counted between two and nine times. The genes are TRBV14 and TRBJ2-2; 7 bases fit TRBD1. The CDR3 is 16 residues long. The germline V gene encodes CDR1 SGHDN and CDR2 FVKESK. V was pared by 1 base and J by 0 bases, with 2 bases of the junction left unmatched. The CDR3, as DNA: TGTGCCAGCAGCCAAGTGGGGACAGCGAACACCGGGGAGCTGTTTTTT. Translation: CASSQVGTANTGELFF.

The chain combines TRBV10-2 with TRBJ2-1, with TRBD2 identical over 11 bases. The CDR3 is 16 amino acids. With 3 bases clipped from V and 7 bases from J, the junction kept 8 bases outside the gene matches. Germline V gives CDR1 WSHSY, CDR2 SAAADI. The CDR3 protein is CASSDQTSGTRNEQFF. CDR3 DNA: TGCGCCAGCAGTGACCAGACTAGCGGGACCCGAAATGAGCAGTTCTTC.

The chain links TRBV5-1 to TRBJ1-1; D is ambiguous. CDR3 length: 14 residues. From germline, CDR1 is SGHRS and CDR2 YFSETQ. Trimming shortened V by 0 bases and J by 7 bases, and 13 bases separated the two germline ends. The CDR3 nucleotides read TGCGCCAGCAGCTTGGAATATCGCTCCAGTGAAGCTTTCTTT. Translating gives CASSLEYRSSEAFF.

This chain connects TRBV7-9 to TRBJ1-5, with D unresolved. V shed 5 bases and J shed 6 bases, with 8 bases lying between them. This CDR3 comprises 12 residues. Germline V gives CDR1 SEHNR, CDR2 FQNEAQ (reference sequence). CDR3 DNA sequence: TGTGCCAGCAGCCGGGGTACTCAGCCCCAGCATTTT. Its protein product is CASSRGTQPQHF.

The genes are TRBV15 and TRBJ2-1; 9 bases map to TRBD2. Germline trimming cut 3 bases from V and 0 bases from J; bases unmatched to any gene: 0. The CDR3 loop spans 15 amino acids. The V gene's germline CDR1 is LNHNV and CDR2 YYDKDF (reference sequence). CDR3 amino acids: CATSRTSGSYNEQFF. The CDR3 DNA reads as TGTGCCACCAGCAGGACTAGCGGCTCCTACAATGAGCAGTTCTTC.

This clonotype was seen ten or more times. V is TRBV12-3 or TRBV12-4 and J is TRBJ2-3; D not resolved. This CDR3 spans 13 amino acids. V shed 3 bases and J shed 4 bases, with 8 bases lying between them. The CDR3 spells CASSFGSPDTQYF. The DNA of the CDR3 is TGTGCCAGCAGTTTTGGGTCCCCAGATACGCAGTATTTT.

CDR3: CASSQLSSGLWEDEQFF. CDR3 DNA: TGCGCCAGCAGCCAACTTTCTAGCGGGCTTTGGGAGGATGAGCAGTTCTTC. The gene calls are TRBV4-3 and TRBJ2-1; TRBD2 matches at 8 bases. The CDR3 has 17 residues. V lost 2 bases to trimming and J lost 8 bases; unmatched junction nucleotides: 14. The germline V gene has CDR1 LGHNA and CDR2 YSLEER.

This clonotype was seen a single time. The chain carries TRBV12-5 and TRBJ1-5; D perhaps matches TRBD1 (6 bases). Trimming left V 7 bases short and J 4 bases short, with 14 bases between. This CDR3 comprises 14 residues. Germline loops: CDR1 LGHNT, CDR2 FRNRAP. The CDR3 DNA reads as TGTGCTAGTGCCACGAACAGGGTAAATCAGCCCCAGCATTTT. This codes for CASATNRVNQPQHF.

Only a few counts were recorded for this clonotype. The V call is TRBV27, the J call TRBJ2-5; D not certain. Germline assignment: CDR1 MNHEY and CDR2 SMNVEV (reference sequence). The CDR3 has 14 residues. Trimming shortened V by 4 bases and J by 5 bases, and 14 bases separated the two germline ends. The CDR3 sequence: CASSSNDGLETQYF. DNA of the CDR3: TGTGCCAGCAGTTCAAACGACGGGCTGGAGACCCAGTACTTC.

This clonotype was seen a few times. CDR3: CASSKGLHEETQYF. The CDR3 region has the DNA TGCGCCAGCAGTAAGGGACTACATGAAGAGACCCAGTACTTC. V and J are TRBV10-2 and TRBJ2-5; 7 positions agree with TRBD2. CDR1 is WSHSY, CDR2 SAAADI, per germline. The CDR3 has 14 residues. V shed 5 bases and J 3 bases; nucleotides not matched to a gene: 6.

This chain connects TRBV6-5 to TRBJ2-4; TRBD1 or TRBD2 may be the D gene (5 bases each). V was shortened by 10 bases and J by 13 bases, with 23 bases between the two germline ends. The length of the CDR3 is 13 residues. In germline, CDR1 is MNHEY, CDR2 SVGAGI. CDR3 region: CATSRGVGVPQYF. The CDR3 nucleotides read TGTGCCACGTCCCGAGGGGTAGGGGTCCCCCAGTACTTC.